This T cell receptor beta chain was captured in a study of identical twins. Study-level results: Analyses based on zero insertions could be partly confounded by invariant MAIT and iNKT cells. While abundant cord blood beta clonotypes carried fewer insertions, memory repertoires showed no such pattern. Twins shared out-of-frame alpha sequences with excess low generation probability.

Germline CDR1 KGHDR, CDR2 SFDVKD. The CDR3 contains 14 residues. Losses at the gene ends were 6 bases for V and 0 bases for J; bases not matched to a gene: 3. This clonotype was observed many times. What it binds is not known. In TCRdb, the 5' RACE reads were re-called with MiXCR into one record per CDR3 protein. Of hundreds of thousands of distinct CDR3 sequences in the sample, around 6.1% are singletons; the top ten hold 1.5% to 2%. The source material was naive T cells sorted from blood. The clonotype was recovered from a man younger than 35 in good health. The J gene is TRBJ1-2, the V gene TRBV24-1; TRBD1 matches at 7 bases. CDR3 coding DNA: TGTGCCACCAGTTCCGGGACAGCTAACTATGGCTACACCTTC. It is translated as CATSSGTANYGYTF.